Each of the 14 T cell receptor beta chains below was sequenced from the same sample in a study of blood T cell repertoires in COVID-19. The table came from immunoSEQ multiplex PCR; TCRdb's copy has only in-frame clones and leaves some out. This sample has tens of thousands of clones; around 88% occur once, and the top ten carry 4% to 5.5%. Source material: peripheral blood. The receptor set was obtained from a woman at least 80 years old with acute or convalescent COVID-19.

The V call is TRBV5-8, the J call TRBJ2-3; 11 bases are shared with TRBD1. The CDR3 length is 17 residues. Germline V gene data show CDR1 as SGHTS and CDR2 as YDEGEE. J lost 3 bases, V lost 0 bases, and 6 bases had no gene match. The CDR3 DNA follows: TGTGCCAGCAGCTTGGGCCGGGGGACAGGGGGAACAGATACGCAGTATTTT. It translates to CASSLGRGTGGTDTQYF.

CDR3 amino acids: CASSPLVPSSYNEQFF. Here the CDR3 DNA reads TGTGCCAGCAGCCCCCTAGTCCCCAGCTCCTACAATGAGCAGTTCTTC. This chain connects TRBV7-8 to TRBJ2-1; D ambiguous. Trimming stripped 5 bases from V and 0 bases from J, with 14 bases between. This CDR3 comprises 16 residues. The germline V gene encodes CDR1 SGHVS and CDR2 FQNEAQ.

This clone was observed a handful of times. The chain couples TRBV7-2 to TRBJ2-2, with D unclear. Trimming removed 1 base at V and 5 bases at J, with 5 bases between. This CDR3 comprises 13 residues. CDR1 SGHTA and CDR2 FQGNSA come from the germline V gene. The DNA for the CDR3 is TGTGCCAGCAGCTTAGGGAGAACCGGGGAGCTGTTTTTT. Amino acids: CASSLGRTGELFF.

The V call is TRBV5-4, the J call TRBJ2-1; 7 bases agree with TRBD2. V shed 1 base, J shed 9 bases, and the junction held 4 bases outside the gene matches. The CDR3 runs to 13 residues. Per germline, CDR1 SGHNT and CDR2 YYREEE (reference sequence). The CDR3 reads CASSLPASGEQFF. The CDR3 DNA follows: TGTGCCAGCAGCTTGCCAGCTAGCGGTGAGCAGTTCTTC.

This chain connects TRBV9 to TRBJ2-5; 8 nucleotides align to TRBD2. The CDR3 has 17 amino acids. Unmatched junction bases numbered 9, after V lost 0 bases and J lost 2 bases. In germline, CDR1 is SGDLS, CDR2 YYNGEE. CDR3: CASSVGSPGRAQETQYF. The CDR3, as DNA: TGTGCCAGCAGCGTAGGCTCCCCCGGGAGGGCTCAAGAGACCCAGTACTTC.

V and J are TRBV7-3 and TRBJ1-6; no reliable D call. The CDR3 has 14 residues. The V gene lost 1 base and the J gene lost 8 bases, with 9 bases spanning the gap. Germline loops: CDR1 SGHTA, CDR2 FQGTGA. The CDR3: CASSLRGRDSPLHF. In nucleotides, the CDR3 is TGTGCCAGCAGCTTAAGAGGGCGGGATTCACCCCTCCACTTT.

The chain couples TRBV9 to TRBJ2-3; 11 bases map to TRBD2. The CDR3 extends over 16 amino acids. The V segment lost 3 bases and the J segment 3 bases; nucleotides outside the gene matches: 6. The germline gives CDR1 SGDLS, CDR2 YYNGEE. The CDR3 DNA follows: TGTGCCAGCAGCGCCAATAGCGGGAGGGTAACAGATACGCAGTATTTT. Protein sequence: CASSANSGRVTDTQYF.

The chain employs TRBV6-1 and TRBJ2-4; TRBD2 might be the D (5 bases). The CDR3 extends over 12 amino acids. V lost 0 bases to trimming and J lost 8 bases, with 5 bases between them. Germline-derived CDR1 and CDR2 are MNHNS and SASEGT. In nucleotides, the CDR3 is TGTGCCAGCAGTGAAGCGGGAGACATTCAGTACTTC. Translating gives CASSEAGDIQYF.

The chain combines TRBV3-1 (or the pseudogene TRBV3-2) with TRBJ2-7, with 7 bases that match TRBD2. The CDR3 runs to 14 residues. The V segment lost 6 bases and the J segment 1 base; nucleotides outside the gene matches: 6. Germline V gene lookup returns CDR1 LGHDT and CDR2 YNNKEL (reference sequence). This CDR3 is CASSRTSSSYEQYF. CDR3 bases: TGTGCCAGCAGTCGGACTAGTTCTTCCTACGAGCAGTACTTC.

CDR3 coding DNA: TGTGCCAGCAGCCCGAGGACTAGCGGGGGAACAGATACGCAGTATTTT. Translated, it gives CASSPRTSGGTDTQYF. The chain links TRBV7-2 to TRBJ2-3, with 13 bases that match TRBD2. Germline V gene lookup returns CDR1 SGHTA and CDR2 FQGNSA. The CDR3 loop spans 16 amino acids. Trimming cost V 5 bases and J 3 bases; bases outside gene matches: 5.

The chain recombines TRBV5-1 with TRBJ1-2; a possible D gene is TRBD1 (5 bases). The length of the CDR3 is 13 residues. The V and J ends lost 2 bases and 2 bases respectively, with 7 bases between them. CDR1 is SGHRS, CDR2 YFSETQ, per germline. The CDR3 region is CASSFGGNYGYTF. CDR3 sequence (DNA): TGCGCCAGCAGCTTCGGGGGGAACTATGGCTACACCTTC.

The gene calls are TRBV9 and TRBJ1-4; D unclear. This CDR3 spans 12 amino acids. The germline V gene encodes CDR1 SGDLS and CDR2 YYNGEE. Trimming took 0 bases from V and 6 from J, leaving 3 bases between them. The CDR3 sequence is CASSVAYEKLFF. Written as DNA, the CDR3 is TGTGCCAGCAGCGTAGCTTATGAAAAACTGTTTTTT.

The genes are TRBV3-1 (or the pseudogene TRBV3-2) and TRBJ1-1; D possibly corresponds to TRBD1 (5 bases). Trimming took 1 base from V and 6 from J, leaving 6 bases between them. The CDR3 runs 12 residues. CDR1 LGHDT and CDR2 YNNKEL come from the germline V gene (reference sequence). The CDR3 loop is CASSQGGAEAFF. The CDR3 nucleotides are TGTGCCAGCAGCCAAGGGGGGGCTGAAGCTTTCTTT.

The chain uses TRBV15 and TRBJ1-1, with D uncertain. Trimming removed 3 bases at V and 5 bases at J, with 10 bases between. Germline V lookup: CDR1 LNHNV, CDR2 YYDKDF (reference sequence). The CDR3 sequence is 13 residues long. DNA of the CDR3: TGTGCCACCAGCAGTCATCAGCGAACTGAAGCTTTCTTT. Protein product: CATSSHQRTEAFF.